This TCR beta chain was captured by sequencing in a study of beta chain features in type 1 diabetes. Study background: Sorted cells from all samples, numbering approximately 100 million, were examined.

The sequenced template was cDNA made from the entire isolated RNA. Data came from immunoSEQ multiplex PCR; TCRdb stores just in-frame clones and leaves some out. The repertoire holds under 450,000 clones, with approximately 13% as singletons. Study results and limitations: Among patients, naive, central memory and Treg TCRB repertoires appeared more similar than among healthy donors. Sequencing from cDNA could over-represent high-TCR-expressing cells.

Trimming left V 11 bases short and J 6 bases short, with 12 bases between. The CDR3 has 11 residues. Germline CDR1 and CDR2: ENHRY and SYGVKD. This clone was observed a few times. Its target is not known. The V call is TRBV10-3, the J call TRBJ2-3, with D uncertain. The TCR sequence derives from a man aged 30 to 45 in good health. The sample consisted of naive CD4+ T cells from blood. DNA for the CDR3: TGTGCCGTAAAAACAGTCGATACGCAGTATTTT. Translation gives CAVKTVDTQYF.